Listed below are T cell receptor beta chains from one sample, sequenced in a study of blood T cell repertoires in COVID-19. This table comes from immunoSEQ multiplex PCR, and its TCRdb copy is limited to in-frame clones, with some not included. The top ten hold 3.1% of the sample, which has hundreds of thousands of clones, roughly nine tenths seen once. Sequences were obtained from PBMCs or T cells enriched from blood (not recorded which). All receptors derive from a woman in her fifties or sixties in a cohort exposed to, infected with or recovered from COVID-19 (not recorded which). The CDR3 runs from the conserved cysteine through the conserved F or W. A D gene is named only where the DNA matches it firmly. Some rows mark clone size as missing; the rest say once, few, many or name a class of expanded clone.

v_call	d_call	clone_size	j_call	cdr3_aa
TRBV11-2	NA	NA	TRBJ2-3	CASSLVPGFGTDTQYF
TRBV13	NA	NA	TRBJ2-7	CASSTARGRFHEQYF
TRBV2	TRBD2	NA	TRBJ2-1	CASNPLAGGHEQFF
TRBV10-3	NA	once	TRBJ1-3	CAISESGSGNTIYF
TRBV10-3	NA	NA	TRBJ1-1	CAIGQGRVEAFF
TRBV10-3	NA	NA	TRBJ1-1	CAISEMQGMVGTEAFF
TRBV25-1	NA	NA	TRBJ2-2	CASSPLSAGELFF
TRBV7-2	NA	once	TRBJ1-2	CASHGVGDNYGYTF
TRBV28	NA	NA	TRBJ2-7	CASSSGYSYSYEQYF
TRBV15	NA	NA	TRBJ2-1	CATSPHSEPRVYNEQFF
TRBV30	NA	NA	TRBJ1-5	CAWTLGLNQPQHF